This T cell receptor beta chain was documented in a study of cytomegalovirus exposure and HLA in healthy donors. Study-wide findings and caveats: Specific recognition of CMV antigens was confirmed in vitro for a few chains (all CMV-associated). Altogether, 150 to 200 TCR beta chains were recorded as cytomegalovirus-associated. TCR clusters originating in the first cohort tended to co-occur in the approximately 130 validation repertoires, according to a later analysis.

Here immunoSEQ multiplex PCR was the method, and the copy in TCRdb shows in-frame clones only, minus some. The sample contains about 220,000 clones, around nine tenths of which appear only once. CDR3 length: 16 residues. Germline assignment: CDR1 SGHAT and CDR2 FQNNGV. The junction had 13 bases not matched to a gene; V was cut back by 5 bases and J by 4 bases. These donors were members of the roughly 120-subject validation cohort, a group separate from the approximately 700-subject first cohort. About this clone itself: Its antigen is not identified.

The chain joins TRBV11-2 to TRBJ1-2, with 7 bases matching TRBD1. The sample was PBMCs. The TCR was taken from a woman aged 18-29 years in good health and CMV-seronegative. Here the CDR3 DNA reads TGTGCCAGCAGCCGTAACGGCGACAGGGCCCTCTATGGCTACACCTTC. It yields the protein CASSRNGDRALYGYTF. Full variable domain (outside the CDR3, taken from reference TRBV11-2 and TRBJ1-2): EAGVAQSPRYKIIEKRQSVAFWCNPISGHATLYWYQQILGQGPKLLIQFQNNGVVDDSQLPKDRFSAERLKGVDSTLKIQPAKLEDSAVYLCASSRNGDRALYGYTFGSGTRLTVV.